Below, 19 T cell receptor beta chains from the same sample are listed, as sequenced in a study of T cell responses to AZD1222 COVID-19 vaccine. Only in-frame clones appear in the TCRdb table, and some are missing; sequencing was by immunoSEQ multiplex PCR. The sample comprises approximately 190,000 clones, about nine tenths of which are singletons, and approximately 0.97% rests with the top ten. Specimen: peripheral blood, collected on day 0 of AZD1222 vaccination. All receptors come from an adult in good health.

The V and J genes are TRBV20-1 and TRBJ2-6; D unresolved. The CDR3 is 14 residues long. V lost 3 bases to trimming and J lost 0 bases, with 6 bases between them. Per the germline V gene, CDR1 is DFQATT and CDR2 is SNEGSKA (reference sequence). The CDR3 sequence: CSASDNSGANVLTF. The CDR3 DNA reads as TGCAGTGCTAGTGACAACTCTGGGGCCAACGTCCTGACTTTC.

This clone came up once. V and J are TRBV4-2 and TRBJ1-5; TRBD1 might be the D (5 bases). The CDR3 consists of 15 residues. V lost 0 bases and J lost 3, with 9 bases in between. Germline V CDR1 and CDR2: LGHNA, YNFKEQ. CDR3 sequence reads: CASSQDGGDNQPQHF. The CDR3 DNA follows: TGTGCCAGCAGCCAAGATGGAGGGGACAATCAGCCCCAGCATTTT.

This clone occurred a few times. J is TRBJ1-5 and V is TRBV4-1; 8 nucleotides match TRBD1. CDR1 and CDR2 (germline): MGHRA, YSYEKL. The CDR3 totals 17 residues. V gave up 1 base and J gave up 4 bases; unmatched junction bases: 9. The CDR3 is CASSQVGGRDRNQPQHF. The CDR3 nucleotides read TGCGCCAGCAGCCAAGTAGGGGGCCGGGACAGGAATCAGCCCCAGCATTTT.

The J gene is TRBJ1-2, the V gene TRBV28; D remains unclear. Trimming stripped 3 bases from V and 6 bases from J, with 2 bases between. CDR1 is MDHEN and CDR2 is SYDVKM in the germline V gene. The CDR3 extends over 10 amino acids. CDR3 in DNA: TGTGCCAGCAGTTTTAATGGCTACACCTTC. Translating gives CASSFNGYTF.

The CDR3 DNA sequence: TGTGCCAGCAGCTTACTTGATGGAGGGGGGGAGTTTGAGCAGTTCTTC. It is translated as CASSLLDGGGEFEQFF. This chain uses TRBV7-7 with TRBJ2-1, with a weak D call TRBD2 (7 bases). The germline CDR1 and CDR2 sequences are SSHAT and FNYEAQ (reference sequence). V lost 2 bases to trimming and J lost 9 bases, with 20 bases between them. The CDR3 is made up of 16 amino acids. Together with reference TRBV7-7 and TRBJ2-1, the CDR3 gives the full variable domain: GAGVSQSPRYKVTKRGQDVTLRCDPISSHATLYWYQQALGQGPEFLTYFNYEAQPDKSGLPSDRFSAERPEGSISTLTIQRTEQRDSAMYRCASSLLDGGGEFEQFFGPGTRLTVL.

V gene TRBV5-1 combines with J gene TRBJ2-5; 8 bases agree with TRBD2. Germline V gene data show CDR1 as SGHRS and CDR2 as YFSETQ. J lost 4 bases, V lost 3 bases, and 2 bases had no gene match. CDR3 size: 13 residues. The CDR3 spells CASSSGLAETQYF. In nucleotides, the CDR3 is TGCGCCAGCAGCTCCGGACTAGCAGAGACCCAGTACTTC. The entire variable domain, with the rest obtained from reference TRBV5-1 and TRBJ2-5, is as follows: KAGVTQTPRYLIKTRGQQVTLSCSPISGHRSVSWYQQTPGQGLQFLFEYFSETQRNKGNFPGRFSGRQFSNSRSEMNVSTLELGDSALYLCASSSGLAETQYFGPGTRLLVL.

The chain combines TRBV18 with TRBJ2-1; D gene unclear. CDR1 and CDR2 (germline): KGHSH, LQKENI. Trimming left V 2 bases short and J 9 bases short, with 8 bases between. The CDR3 has 12 amino acids. The CDR3 loop reads CASSPNVAEQFF. DNA for the CDR3: TGTGCCAGCTCACCAAACGTAGCTGAGCAGTTCTTC.

The rearrangement links TRBV6-2 or TRBV6-3 to TRBJ1-2; D ambiguous. V lost 2 bases and J lost 6, with 13 bases in between. Germline lookup yields CDR1 MNHEY and CDR2 SVGEGT. The CDR3 spans 14 residues. DNA for the CDR3: TGTGCCAGCAGTTACAGTGGGCCCCGCCATGGCTACACCTTC. This gives the protein CASSYSGPRHGYTF.

The chain recombines TRBV11-2 with TRBJ2-7; TRBD1 might be the D (6 bases). Looked up from germline, CDR1 is SGHAT and CDR2 is FQNNGV. This CDR3 region has 14 residues. V was shortened by 5 bases and J by 2 bases, with 13 bases between the two germline ends. CDR3 coding DNA: TGTGCCAGCAGCCCAGGGGTCCCCGCCTACGAGCAGTACTTC. This encodes CASSPGVPAYEQYF.

This clone was recorded once. The J gene is TRBJ2-5, the V gene TRBV10-3, with 8 bases lining up with TRBD2. The ends lost 2 bases at V and 2 bases at J; junction bases unmatched: 4. Germline loops: CDR1 ENHRY, CDR2 SYGVKD. The CDR3 has 15 residues. The CDR3 here is CAISEVASGQETQYF. CDR3 DNA: TGTGCCATCAGTGAGGTGGCTAGCGGGCAAGAGACCCAGTACTTC.

The table lists this clone with a count of one. CDR3 in amino acids: CASSQQPGYEQYF. The DNA of the CDR3 is TGTGCCAGCAGCCAACAACCAGGGTACGAGCAGTACTTC. The J gene is TRBJ2-7, the V gene TRBV4-2; a possible D gene is TRBD1 (5 bases). The CDR3 runs to 13 residues. Trimming took off 2 bases at V and 4 bases at J, with 9 bases between the two ends. Per the germline V gene, CDR1 is LGHNA and CDR2 is YNFKEQ.

This clone has just one count. For the CDR3, the DNA is TGTGCCAGCAGCTTGGATTTGGGCCGCCAATCAAGGAAGGATGAGCAGTTCTTC. It yields the protein CASSLDLGRQSRKDEQFF. The chain recombines TRBV5-4 with TRBJ2-1; D remains unclear. The CDR3 is 18 amino acids. V gave up 0 bases and J gave up 8 bases, with 24 bases separating them. Germline CDR1 is SGHNT and CDR2 is YYREEE (reference sequence).

This chain uses TRBV10-3 with TRBJ1-2; a possible D gene is TRBD1 (5 bases). Trimming cost V 0 bases and J 8 bases, with 13 bases left between them. Per the germline V gene, CDR1 is ENHRY and CDR2 is SYGVKD. This CDR3 region has 14 residues. CDR3 in amino acids: CAISESGAPGGYTF. The CDR3 DNA follows: TGTGCCATCAGTGAGTCAGGGGCGCCGGGCGGCTACACCTTC.

The chain has TRBV29-1 and TRBJ2-5; TRBD1 is a possible D gene (6 bases). Germline V gene lookup returns CDR1 SQVTM and CDR2 ANQGSEA. V lost 4 bases, J lost 2 bases, and 11 bases lay in between. The CDR3 has 13 residues. CDR3 sequence (DNA): TGCAGCGTTGCTAGGACAGTACAAGAGACCCAGTACTTC. The encoded protein is CSVARTVQETQYF. The whole variable domain, filled in from reference TRBV29-1 and TRBJ2-5, reads SAVISQKPSRDICQRGTSLTIQCQVDSQVTMMFWYRQQPGQSLTLIATANQGSEATYESGFVIDKFPISRPNLTFSTLTVSNMSPEDSSIYLCSVARTVQETQYFGPGTRLLVL.

This clone was detected only once. The identical CDR3 is also encoded by other nucleotide sequences in the sample. The rearrangement joins TRBV29-1 to TRBJ1-1; 7 positions agree with TRBD1. V lost 6 bases and J lost 1; bases outside the gene matches: 2. CDR1 SQVTM and CDR2 ANQGSEA come from the germline V gene. The CDR3 length is 12 residues. The CDR3 spells CSVRTGNTEAFF. CDR3 nucleotides: TGCAGCGTGAGGACAGGGAACACTGAAGCTTTCTTT.

J is TRBJ2-7 and V is TRBV9, with TRBD2 identical over 9 bases. Germline loops: CDR1 SGDLS, CDR2 YYNGEE. Trimming cost V 3 bases and J 6 bases; bases outside gene matches: 13. CDR3 length: 16 amino acids. The CDR3 loop is CASSGRSGGGFGEQYF. CDR3 sequence (DNA): TGTGCCAGCAGCGGACGTAGCGGGGGTGGGTTCGGCGAGCAGTACTTC.

The V gene is TRBV6-1, the J gene TRBJ2-3; 14 nucleotides line up with TRBD2. The CDR3 spans 19 residues. Per germline, CDR1 MNHNS and CDR2 SASEGT. The ends lost 4 bases at V and 7 bases at J; junction bases unmatched: 16. The CDR3 DNA sequence: TGTGCCAGCAGTGGACTAGCGGGGGGGCCGACCAACCTTCAAAATACGCAGTATTTT. Its protein product is CASSGLAGGPTNLQNTQYF.

This chain connects TRBV2 to TRBJ2-3; 12 nucleotides align to TRBD2. V dropped 4 bases and J dropped 2; count of bases not matched to a gene: 4. This CDR3 contains 16 residues. The germline CDR1 and CDR2 sequences are SNHLY and FYNNEI. The CDR3 here is CASSVPSGGDTDTQYF. DNA of the CDR3: TGTGCCAGCAGTGTTCCTAGCGGGGGGGACACAGATACGCAGTATTTT.

The V call is TRBV28, the J call TRBJ2-7, with D possibly matching TRBD1 (5 bases). V was trimmed by 3 bases and J by 2 bases, leaving 11 bases between them. There are 14 residues in the CDR3. From germline, CDR1 is MDHEN and CDR2 SYDVKM. The CDR3 sequence is CASSLGRAAYEQYF. CDR3 sequence (DNA): TGTGCCAGCAGTTTGGGCAGGGCAGCCTACGAGCAGTACTTC.